This TCR beta chain emerged from a study of T cells in Graves' hyperthyroidism and ophthalmopathy. The germline CDR1 and CDR2 sequences are SGDLS and YYNGEE. The CDR3 totals 16 residues. V gave up 4 bases and J gave up 4 bases, with 17 bases separating them. This clonotype has ten or more counts. There were TCR beta CDR3 regions amplified from RNA transcripts. In the first-round RT-PCR of the TCR CDR3, the HTBI primer set was used. Each CDR3 protein is one row after TCRdb ran MiXCR on the multiplex PCR reads. The sample includes about 570,000 distinct CDR3 sequences, 14% of them seen just once. Sequenced material: blood. The chain has TRBV9 and TRBJ2-2; D is perhaps TRBD1 or TRBD2 (5 bases each). The sequence derives from a woman aged 40-49 years with Graves' hyperthyroidism. The CDR3 sequence is CASSPQGAGLTGELFF. CDR3 nucleotide sequence: TGTGCCAGCAGCCCCCAAGGGGCGGGCCTCACCGGGGAGCTGTTTTTT.